The clone carrying this T cell receptor (beta chain) has only one observation. The sample comes from a study of blood T cell repertoires in COVID-19. The overall study: T cells, B-cell-depleted T cells, or PBMCs supplied cDNA or gDNA.

Measured with immunoSEQ multiplex PCR; TCRdb has only the in-frame clones, and not every one. Of around 150,000 clones in the sample, approximately 82% were seen once. The sequenced sample was peripheral blood. The receptor comes from a man between 60 and 75 years old who had recovered from COVID-19.

The CDR3 nucleotides read TGCAGCGTTGGCCCCTCGGGGACCCAGTACTTC. This gives the protein CSVGPSGTQYF. The V and J genes are TRBV29-1 and TRBJ2-5; D gene unclear. Germline CDR1 is SQVTM and CDR2 is ANQGSEA. V gave up 4 bases and J gave up 7 bases, with 10 bases separating them. The CDR3 spans 11 residues.